Below, 9 T cell receptor beta chains from the same sample are listed, as sequenced in a study of OX40 agonist ivuxolimab in advanced cancers. Data came from immunoSEQ multiplex PCR; TCRdb stores just in-frame clones and leaves some out. The sample has approximately 30,000 clones; 65% to 90% are singletons. The sequencing used CD4+ or CD8+ T cells sorted from blood, collected in a trial of the OX40 agonist ivuxolimab. The receptors shown here come from an adult with an advanced solid tumor such as melanoma, head and neck, liver or kidney cancer.

The gene calls are TRBV13 and TRBJ1-1, with D possibly matching TRBD1 (6 bases). Germline-derived CDR1 and CDR2 are PRHDT and FYEKMQ (reference sequence). The CDR3 has 13 residues. The germline V and J ends were trimmed by 2 bases and 10 bases, with 14 bases remaining between them. The CDR3 loop is CASSLRFGGRAFF. CDR3 in DNA: TGTGCCAGCAGCTTAAGGTTTGGGGGGCGAGCTTTCTTT.

This clone is classed as medium-sized. This chain uses TRBV4-1 with TRBJ1-1; TRBD1 is a possible D gene (5 bases). This CDR3 region has 15 residues. Trimming stripped 4 bases from V and 1 base from J, with 13 bases between. Germline CDR1 reads MGHRA; CDR2 reads YSYEKL. The CDR3 DNA sequence: TGCGCCAGCAGCCCCAGGGTCTTGGAGAACACTGAAGCTTTCTTT. Translated: CASSPRVLENTEAFF.

This clone has a handful of counts. This specimen includes other DNA sequences encoding the same CDR3. This chain uses TRBV15 with TRBJ1-5; 10 positions match TRBD1. Germline CDR1 and CDR2: LNHNV and YYDKDF (reference sequence). The CDR3 is 16 residues long. The ends lost 0 bases at V and 9 bases at J; junction bases unmatched: 8. Here the CDR3 reads CATSREGTGARRPQHF. CDR3 bases: TGTGCCACCAGCAGAGAAGGGACAGGGGCCCGTCGGCCCCAGCATTTT.

Worth noting for this clone: The junction departs from germline at one end; a sequencing error may be responsible. The same CDR3 is also encoded by other DNA sequences in this sample. This chain connects TRBV5-1 to TRBJ1-5, with a tentative D call TRBD1 (6 bases). The CDR3 consists of 14 residues. The germline V gene has CDR1 SGHRS and CDR2 YFSETQ. CDR3 nucleotides: TGCGCCAGCAGCCGGGACAACTCCAATCAGCCCCAACATTTT. Translated, it gives CASSRDNSNQPQHF.

This clone was observed a few times. The chain couples TRBV11-2 to TRBJ2-2, with no clear D. CDR1 SGHAT and CDR2 FQNNGV come from the germline V gene. Trimming shortened V by 2 bases and J by 3 bases, and 10 bases separated the two germline ends. This CDR3 contains 15 residues. The DNA of the CDR3 is TGTGCCAGCAGCTTACTTACCGGTGACACCGGGGAGCTGTTTTTT. This encodes CASSLLTGDTGELFF.

By frequency in the sample, this clone is medium-sized. V is TRBV2 and J is TRBJ2-7; D not certain. Germline V gene data show CDR1 as SNHLY and CDR2 as FYNNEI. V shed 3 bases and J shed 4 bases, with 10 bases lying between them. The CDR3 runs to 13 residues. In DNA, the CDR3 is TGTGCCAGCAGTGAGCGACTTCAGTACGAGCAGTACTTC. Translated: CASSERLQYEQYF. The full variable domain, its missing parts supplied by reference TRBV2 and TRBJ2-7, is EPEVTQTPSHQVTQMGQEVILRCVPISNHLYFYWYRQILGQKVEFLVSFYNNEISEKSEIFDDQFSVERPDGSNFTLKIRSTKLEDSAMYFCASSERLQYEQYFGPGTRLTVT.

J is TRBJ1-1 and V is TRBV28, with 7 bases aligning to TRBD1. The J segment lost 6 bases and the V segment lost 6 bases, leaving 13 bases of the junction unmatched. The germline V gene has CDR1 MDHEN and CDR2 SYDVKM. This CDR3 has 15 residues. The CDR3 DNA is TGTGCCAGCAGGTTTACAGGGGTCCCGAGGGCTGAAGCTTTCTTT. It yields the protein CASRFTGVPRAEAFF.

This clone was seen just once. This chain connects TRBV5-1 to TRBJ1-5; D might be TRBD1 (6 bases). Germline V lookup: CDR1 SGHRS, CDR2 YFSETQ. The CDR3 consists of 22 residues. V shed 0 bases and J shed 3 bases, with 31 bases lying between them. This CDR3 is CASSLEEGTGGGFSLYNQPQHF. The CDR3 nucleotides are TGCGCCAGCAGCTTGGAGGAAGGTACGGGGGGCGGTTTTTCTTTGTACAATCAGCCCCAGCATTTT. Full variable domain (missing parts from reference TRBV5-1 and TRBJ1-5): KAGVTQTPRYLIKTRGQQVTLSCSPISGHRSVSWYQQTPGQGLQFLFEYFSETQRNKGNFPGRFSGRQFSNSRSEMNVSTLELGDSALYLCASSLEEGTGGGFSLYNQPQHFGDGTRLSIL.

V usage is TRBV28 and J usage is TRBJ1-2; D is undetermined. CDR1 is MDHEN and CDR2 is SYDVKM in the germline V gene. Trimming cost V 10 bases and J 3 bases, with 15 bases left between them. There are 13 residues in the CDR3. CDR3 region: CATSHGFDYGYTF. Written as DNA, the CDR3 is TGTGCCACCTCTCATGGGTTTGACTATGGCTACACCTTC.